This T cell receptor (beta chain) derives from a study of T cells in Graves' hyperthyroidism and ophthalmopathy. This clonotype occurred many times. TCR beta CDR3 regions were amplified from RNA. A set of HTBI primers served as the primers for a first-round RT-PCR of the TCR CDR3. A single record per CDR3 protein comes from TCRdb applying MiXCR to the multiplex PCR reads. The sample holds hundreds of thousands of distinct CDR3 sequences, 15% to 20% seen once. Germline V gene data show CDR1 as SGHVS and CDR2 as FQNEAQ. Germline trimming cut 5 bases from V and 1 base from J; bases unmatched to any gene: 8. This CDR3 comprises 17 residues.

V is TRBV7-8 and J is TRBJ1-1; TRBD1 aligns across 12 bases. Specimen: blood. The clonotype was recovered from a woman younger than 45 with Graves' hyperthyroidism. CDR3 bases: TGTGCCAGCAGCGCTACCGGGACAGGGGGCTGGAACACTGAAGCTTTCTTT. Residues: CASSATGTGGWNTEAFF.